The 2 T cell receptor beta chains below come from one sample, sequenced in a study of beta chain features in type 1 diabetes (dated by TCRdb to 2016 to 2019). Library construction relied on the immunoSEQ multiplex PCR assay. All of the isolated RNA was reverse transcribed with the High Capacity cDNA Reverse Transcription Kit, so expressed TCRB transcripts were sequenced. What TCRdb holds here is the immuneACCESS table cut down to in-frame rearrangements. Part of the clones is not present; checked against another copy, under half of the missing clones reflect an unresolved V gene, and the others are unexplained. This sample lists roughly 130,000 clones; about 8.7% were detected once. The top ten clones comprise about 0.68% of the sample. Sequenced: central memory CD4+ T cells from blood. These TCRs come from a man aged 18 to 29 in good health.

V usage is TRBV5-1 and J usage is TRBJ2-3, with TRBD1 matching 7 bases. This CDR3 region has 15 residues. CDR1 and CDR2 (germline): SGHRS, YFSETQ. V shed 1 base and J 4 bases; nucleotides not matched to a gene: 6. The CDR3 DNA is TGCGCCAGCAGCTTGAAGGGGGCCGGCTCAGATACGCAGTATTTT. Protein: CASSLKGAGSDTQYF.

This chain connects TRBV2 to TRBJ2-3; 11 positions match TRBD2. This CDR3 is built from 15 residues. In germline, CDR1 is SNHLY, CDR2 FYNNEI. The ends lost 7 bases at V and 2 bases at J; junction bases unmatched: 5. CDR3 coding DNA: TGTGCCAGCACCCTACTAGCGGGGGACACAGATACGCAGTATTTT. It specifies CASTLLAGDTDTQYF.